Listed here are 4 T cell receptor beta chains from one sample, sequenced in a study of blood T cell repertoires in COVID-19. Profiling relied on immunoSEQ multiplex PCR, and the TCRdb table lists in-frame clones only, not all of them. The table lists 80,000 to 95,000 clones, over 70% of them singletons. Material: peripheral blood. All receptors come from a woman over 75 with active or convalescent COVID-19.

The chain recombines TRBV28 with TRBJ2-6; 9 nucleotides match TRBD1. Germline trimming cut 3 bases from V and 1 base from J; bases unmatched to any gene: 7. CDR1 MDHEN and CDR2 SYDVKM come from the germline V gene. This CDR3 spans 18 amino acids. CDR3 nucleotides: TGTGCCAGCAGTTTTGGTACAGGGGGCGCGTCTGGGGCCAACGTCCTGACTTTC. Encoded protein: CASSFGTGGASGANVLTF.

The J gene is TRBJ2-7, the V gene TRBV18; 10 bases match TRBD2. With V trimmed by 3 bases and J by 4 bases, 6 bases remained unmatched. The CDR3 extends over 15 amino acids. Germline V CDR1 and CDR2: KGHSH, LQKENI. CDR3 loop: CASSPPGLAKYEQYF. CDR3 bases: TGTGCCAGCTCACCTCCGGGACTAGCGAAGTACGAGCAGTACTTC. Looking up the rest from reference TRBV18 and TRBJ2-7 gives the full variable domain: NAGVMQNPRHLVRRRGQEARLRCSPMKGHSHVYWYRQLPEEGLKFMVYLQKENIIDESGMPKERFSAEFPKEGPSILRIQQVVRGDSAAYFCASSPPGLAKYEQYFGPGTRLTVT.

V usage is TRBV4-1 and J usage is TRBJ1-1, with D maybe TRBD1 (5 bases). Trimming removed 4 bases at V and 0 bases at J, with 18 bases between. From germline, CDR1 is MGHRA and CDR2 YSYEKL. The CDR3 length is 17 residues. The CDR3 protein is CASSLQGGAAMNTEAFF. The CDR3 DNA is TGCGCCAGCAGCCTTCAGGGAGGGGCAGCCATGAACACTGAAGCTTTCTTT.

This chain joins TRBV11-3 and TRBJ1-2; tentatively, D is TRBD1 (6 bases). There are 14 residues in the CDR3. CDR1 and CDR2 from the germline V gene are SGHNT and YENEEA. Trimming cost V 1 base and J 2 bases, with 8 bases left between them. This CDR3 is CASSLGTGNYGYTF. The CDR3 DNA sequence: TGTGCCAGCAGCTTAGGAACAGGGAACTATGGCTACACCTTC. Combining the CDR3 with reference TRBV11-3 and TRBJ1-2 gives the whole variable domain EAGVVQSPRYKIIEKKQPVAFWCNPISGHNTLYWYLQNLGQGPELLIRYENEEAVDDSQLPKDRFSAERLKGVDSTLKIQPAELGDSAVYLCASSLGTGNYGYTFGSGTRLTVV.